These T cell receptor beta chains were read from a single sample in a study of shared clonotypes between healthy human individuals. Assay used: immunoSEQ multiplex PCR; TCRdb lists only in-frame clones, some missing. Of roughly 1,500,000 clones detected, roughly 98.5% appear once; the ten largest clones hold over 0.3%. Sequenced sample: naive CD4+ T cells sorted from blood. Every receptor here comes from a man aged 30-40 years in good health. CDR3s include the opening cysteine and the closing phenylalanine or tryptophan. The order of the fields is clone size, J gene, D gene, CDR3 length, V gene, CDR3 DNA, CDR3 protein. D genes are given only for firm matches. The size field is filled for only some rows; it gives once, few, many or a size class.

>once|TRBJ2-5|NA|15|TRBV2
TGTGCCAGCAGTGGCGTCCCGGGTCCCCAAGAGACCCAGTACTTC
CASSGVPGPQETQYF
>NA|TRBJ1-1|TRBD1|15|TRBV6-5
TGTGCCAGCAGTCCCCTTGGACAGGTCCGCACTGAAGCTTTCTTT
CASSPLGQVRTEAFF
>NA|TRBJ2-3|TRBD2|16|TRBV6-1
TGTGCCAGCAGTGAGACTAGCGGGGTTAGCACAGATACGCAGTATTTT
CASSETSGVSTDTQYF
>NA|TRBJ2-7|TRBD1|13|TRBV19
TGTGCCAGTAGTACGACAGGGGGCGACGAGCAGTACTTC
CASSTTGGDEQYF
>NA|TRBJ1-1|NA|14|TRBV5-1
TGCGCCAGCAGCTTGGGTCTAGGGAGAACCGAAGCTTTCTTT
CASSLGLGRTEAFF
>NA|TRBJ1-1|NA|14|TRBV5-1
TGCGCCAGCAGTTTTGGTTTGATGGACACTGAAGCTTTCTTT
CASSFGLMDTEAFF
>NA|TRBJ1-4|NA|13|TRBV5-5
TGTGCCAGCAGCTTGGCCGACAGTGAAAAACTGTTTTTT
CASSLADSEKLFF
>NA|TRBJ2-7|NA|14|TRBV15
TGTGCCACCAGCAGAGCGGGACTGGGCTACGAGCAGTACTTC
CATSRAGLGYEQYF
>NA|TRBJ2-1|TRBD2|16|TRBV5-1
TGCGCCAGCAGCTTTGGACTAGCGGGAGGGTACAATGAGCAGTTCTTC
CASSFGLAGGYNEQFF
>NA|TRBJ2-3|TRBD1|14|TRBV10-3
TGTGCCATCAAACTCGACAGGGGAACAGATACGCAGTATTTT
CAIKLDRGTDTQYF
>NA|TRBJ2-1|NA|14|TRBV30
TGTGCCTGGAGTTCCGGGCAGGGTTCGGATGAGCAGTTCTTC
CAWSSGQGSDEQFF
>once|TRBJ2-5|NA|16|TRBV6-5
TGTGCCAGCAGTTACGGGGTACCGGATTTGCGTGAGACCCAGTACTTC
CASSYGVPDLRETQYF
>once|TRBJ1-1|NA|16|TRBV6-6
TGTGCCAGCAGTAAACGCTCGGGGGTCACCTCGGCTGAAGCTTTCTTT
CASSKRSGVTSAEAFF
>NA|TRBJ1-5|NA|15|TRBV27
TGTGCCAGCAGTTTCGGAGACAGGCCCAATCAGCCCCAGCATTTT
CASSFGDRPNQPQHF
>NA|TRBJ1-1|NA|15|TRBV4-3
TGCGCCAGCAGCCAAGAGCCGAACACCAACACTGAAGCTTTCTTT
CASSQEPNTNTEAFF
>NA|TRBJ1-1|NA|11|TRBV2
TGTGCCAGCAGAGGGACTGGTGAAGCTTTCTTT
CASRGTGEAFF
>NA|TRBJ2-7|TRBD2|14|TRBV29-1
TGCAGCGTTGTTGGGGGGGGAGCGTCCTACGAGCAGTACTTC
CSVVGGGASYEQYF
>once|TRBJ2-7|TRBD1|15|TRBV2
TGTGCCAGCAGGTGGGACAGGGAAGACTCCTACGAGCAGTACTTC
CASRWDREDSYEQYF
>once|TRBJ2-6|NA|15|TRBV5-1
TGCGCCAGCAGCCGGACCCTTGGTGGGGCCAACGTCCTGACTTTC
CASSRTLGGANVLTF
>once|TRBJ1-5|NA|16|TRBV4-1
TGCGCCAGCAGCCAAGAGTGGGCCCGGGGCAATCAGCCCCAGCATTTT
CASSQEWARGNQPQHF
>NA|TRBJ1-4|NA|15|TRBV28
TGTGCCAGCAGTTTATGGTTTGGTGGGGGCGAAAAACTGTTTTTT
CASSLWFGGGEKLFF
>NA|TRBJ2-2|TRBD1|15|TRBV6-4
TGTGCCAGCAGTGACCACAGGGGGCTCGGCGGGGAGCTGTTTTTT
CASSDHRGLGGELFF
>NA|TRBJ2-2|TRBD2|18|TRBV7-8
TGTGCCAGCAGCTTAGGAAGGACTAGCGGGGTCAACACCGGGGAGCTGTTTTTT
CASSLGRTSGVNTGELFF
>once|TRBJ2-2|NA|13|TRBV29-1
TGCAGCGCCGGGGCGTGGGGGACCGGGGAGCTGTTTTTT
CSAGAWGTGELFF
>NA|TRBJ2-1|NA|16|TRBV7-6
TGTGCCAGCAGTCCAGAGATGGGGGACACCTACAATGAGCAGTTCTTC
CASSPEMGDTYNEQFF
>NA|TRBJ2-7|NA|13|TRBV7-9
TGTGCCAGCAGCCCCCAGGAGGGGATCGAGCAGTACTTC
CASSPQEGIEQYF
>NA|TRBJ2-7|TRBD1|14|TRBV9
TGTGCCAGCAGCGCCGGGACAGTAGACTACGAGCAGTACTTC
CASSAGTVDYEQYF
>NA|TRBJ2-1|NA|12|TRBV10-1
TGCGCCAGCAGTGTTGGCCAGAATGAGCAGTTCTTC
CASSVGQNEQFF
>NA|TRBJ2-5|TRBD2|16|TRBV9
TGTGCCAGCAGCGTAAGGACTAGCGGGAGTACAGAGACCCAGTACTTC
CASSVRTSGSTETQYF
>NA|TRBJ2-7|TRBD2|17|TRBV5-1
TGCGCCAGCAGCTTGCCCCTAGCGGGGGCATCAACCTACGAGCAGTACTTC
CASSLPLAGASTYEQYF
>NA|TRBJ2-1|TRBD2|14|TRBV9
TGTGCCAGCAGCGTAACTAGCGGCTACAATGAGCAGTTCTTC
CASSVTSGYNEQFF
>NA|TRBJ1-3|TRBD1|16|TRBV27
TGTGCCAGCAGCCCCCTGGGACAGCAATCTGGAAACACCATATATTTT
CASSPLGQQSGNTIYF
>NA|TRBJ2-7|NA|15|TRBV5-1
TGCGCCAGCAGCTTGGTCGCAGGGGGAGGCTACGAGCAGTACTTC
CASSLVAGGGYEQYF
>NA|TRBJ2-1|NA|15|TRBV14
TGTGCCAGCAGCCTCTCCTTCCACCTCTACAATGAGCAGTTCTTC
CASSLSFHLYNEQFF
>once|TRBJ2-2|TRBD1|14|TRBV11-3
TGTGCCAGCAAACGGGACAGGGGAGTCGGGGAGCTGTTTTTT
CASKRDRGVGELFF
>NA|TRBJ2-7|TRBD1|13|TRBV11-2
TGTGCCACACAGGGGGCTCTGATAGGCGAGCAGTACTTC
CATQGALIGEQYF
>NA|TRBJ2-5|TRBD1|16|TRBV6-4
TGTGCCAGCAGTGCGACAGGGGGACCCCCCGGGGAGACCCAGTACTTC
CASSATGGPPGETQYF
>NA|TRBJ1-2|NA|14|TRBV27
TGTGCCAGCAGTTTCTCGGACAGAGACTATGGCTACACCTTC
CASSFSDRDYGYTF
>NA|TRBJ1-5|NA|14|TRBV7-8
TGTGCCAGCAGCTTAGACAGGCTTAATCAGCCCCAGCATTTT
CASSLDRLNQPQHF
>NA|TRBJ2-3|NA|14|TRBV10-2
TGCGCCAGCAGTGCCGGGGATGGATCAGATACGCAGTATTTT
CASSAGDGSDTQYF
>NA|TRBJ2-2|TRBD2|16|TRBV30
TGTGCCTGGAGTATCCTAGGACTAGCGGTCACCGGGGAGCTGTTTTTT
CAWSILGLAVTGELFF
>NA|TRBJ2-2|NA|14|TRBV5-1
TGCGCCAGCACTCAGGACATGAACACCGGGGAGCTGTTTTTT
CASTQDMNTGELFF
>NA|TRBJ1-1|NA|14|TRBV15
TGTGCCACCAGCAGAGAGGGGGGGCTGACTGAAGCTTTCTTT
CATSREGGLTEAFF
>NA|TRBJ2-2|NA|13|TRBV19
TGTGCCAGTAGTATAGACGGGACCGGGGAGCTGTTTTTT
CASSIDGTGELFF
>NA|TRBJ1-2|TRBD1|15|TRBV25-1
TGTGCCAGCAGTGAAAACCGCGGACAGGGGTATGGCTACACCTTC
CASSENRGQGYGYTF
>NA|TRBJ2-3|NA|12|TRBV28
TGTGCCAGCAGTTCCCCCGTGGATACGCAGTATTTT
CASSSPVDTQYF
>NA|TRBJ2-1|TRBD1|18|TRBV4-1
TGCGCCAGCAGCCAAGCTACGACCGGGACAGGTTTAAACAATGAGCAGTTCTTC
CASSQATTGTGLNNEQFF